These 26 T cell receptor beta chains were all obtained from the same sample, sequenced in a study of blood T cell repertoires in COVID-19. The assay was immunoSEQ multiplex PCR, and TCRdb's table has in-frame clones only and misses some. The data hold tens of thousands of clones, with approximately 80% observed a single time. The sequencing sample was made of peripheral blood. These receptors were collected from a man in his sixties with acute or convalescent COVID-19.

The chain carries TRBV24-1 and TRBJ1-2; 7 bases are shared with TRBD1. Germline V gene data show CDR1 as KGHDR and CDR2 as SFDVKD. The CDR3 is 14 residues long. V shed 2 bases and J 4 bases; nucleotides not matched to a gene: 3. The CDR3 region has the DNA TGTGCCACCAGTGATTATGCAGGGGGCTATGGCTACACCTTC. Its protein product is CATSDYAGGYGYTF.

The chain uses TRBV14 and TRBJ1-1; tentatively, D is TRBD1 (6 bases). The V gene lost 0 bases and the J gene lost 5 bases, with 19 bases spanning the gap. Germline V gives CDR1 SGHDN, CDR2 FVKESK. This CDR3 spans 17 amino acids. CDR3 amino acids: CASSQDRWVGGWTEAFF. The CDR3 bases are TGTGCCAGCAGCCAAGATCGTTGGGTAGGGGGATGGACTGAAGCTTTCTTT.

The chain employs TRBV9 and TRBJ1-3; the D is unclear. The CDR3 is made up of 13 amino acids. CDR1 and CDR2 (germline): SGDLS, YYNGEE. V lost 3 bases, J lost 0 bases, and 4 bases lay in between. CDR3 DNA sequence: TGTGCCAGCAGCGATTACTCTGGAAACACCATATATTTT. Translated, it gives CASSDYSGNTIYF.

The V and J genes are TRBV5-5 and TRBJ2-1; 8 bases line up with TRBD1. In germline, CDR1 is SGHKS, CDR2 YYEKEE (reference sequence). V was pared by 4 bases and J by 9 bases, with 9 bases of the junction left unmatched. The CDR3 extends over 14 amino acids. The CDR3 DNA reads TGTGCCAGCAGCCGCACAGGGGGATTCGGTGAGCAGTTCTTC. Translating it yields CASSRTGGFGEQFF.

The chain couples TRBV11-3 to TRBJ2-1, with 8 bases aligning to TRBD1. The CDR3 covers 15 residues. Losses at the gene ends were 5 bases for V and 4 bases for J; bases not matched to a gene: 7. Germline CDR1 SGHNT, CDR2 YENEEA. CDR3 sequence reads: CASSLNGQGYNEQFF. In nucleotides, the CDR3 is TGTGCCAGCAGCCTCAACGGACAGGGATACAATGAGCAGTTCTTC.

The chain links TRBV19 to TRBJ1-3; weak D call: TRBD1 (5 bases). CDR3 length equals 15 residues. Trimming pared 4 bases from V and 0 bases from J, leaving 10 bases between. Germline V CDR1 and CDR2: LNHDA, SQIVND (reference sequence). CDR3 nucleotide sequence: TGTGCCAGTAGTAGAGACAGTCACTCTGGAAACACCATATATTTT. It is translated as CASSRDSHSGNTIYF.

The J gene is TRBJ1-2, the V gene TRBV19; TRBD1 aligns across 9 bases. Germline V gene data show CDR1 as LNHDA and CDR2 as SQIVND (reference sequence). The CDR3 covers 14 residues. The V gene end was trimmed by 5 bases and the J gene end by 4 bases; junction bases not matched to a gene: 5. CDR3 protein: CASSPRTGVYGYTF. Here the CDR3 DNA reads TGTGCCAGTAGTCCTCGGACAGGGGTCTATGGCTACACCTTC. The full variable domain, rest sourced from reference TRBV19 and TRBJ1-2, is DGGITQSPKYLFRKEGQNVTLSCEQNLNHDAMYWYRQDPGQGLRLIYYSQIVNDFQKGDIAEGYSVSREKKESFPLTVTSAQKNPTAFYLCASSPRTGVYGYTFGSGTRLTVV.

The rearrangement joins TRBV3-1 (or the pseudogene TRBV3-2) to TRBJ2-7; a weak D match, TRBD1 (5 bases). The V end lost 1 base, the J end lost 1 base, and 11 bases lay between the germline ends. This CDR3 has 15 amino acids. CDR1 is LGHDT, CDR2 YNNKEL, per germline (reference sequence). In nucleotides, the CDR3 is TGTGCCAGCAGCCAAGGTGGACAACCTTCCTACGAGCAGTACTTC. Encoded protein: CASSQGGQPSYEQYF.

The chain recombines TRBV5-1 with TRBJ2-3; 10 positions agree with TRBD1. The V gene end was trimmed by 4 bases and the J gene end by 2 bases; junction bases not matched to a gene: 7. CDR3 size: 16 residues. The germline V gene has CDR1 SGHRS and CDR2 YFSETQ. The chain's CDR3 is CASSPGTGAITDTQYF. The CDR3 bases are TGCGCCAGCAGCCCCGGGACAGGGGCCATCACAGATACGCAGTATTTT.

The chain's CDR3 is CASQAGADTQYF. Here the CDR3 DNA reads TGTGCCAGCCAAGCGGGGGCAGATACGCAGTATTTT. The V gene is TRBV13, the J gene TRBJ2-3; 8 bases align to TRBD2. Losses at the gene ends were 8 bases for V and 4 bases for J; bases not matched to a gene: 2. Germline loops: CDR1 PRHDT, CDR2 FYEKMQ (reference sequence). This CDR3 spans 12 amino acids.

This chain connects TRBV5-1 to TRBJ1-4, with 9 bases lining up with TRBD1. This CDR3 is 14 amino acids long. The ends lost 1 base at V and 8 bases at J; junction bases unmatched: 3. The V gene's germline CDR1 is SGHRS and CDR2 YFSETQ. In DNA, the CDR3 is TGCGCCAGCAGCTTGACAGGGGGCGTAGAAAAACTGTTTTTT. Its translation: CASSLTGGVEKLFF. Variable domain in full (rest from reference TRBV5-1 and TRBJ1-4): KAGVTQTPRYLIKTRGQQVTLSCSPISGHRSVSWYQQTPGQGLQFLFEYFSETQRNKGNFPGRFSGRQFSNSRSEMNVSTLELGDSALYLCASSLTGGVEKLFFGSGTQLSVL.

This CDR3 reads CASQQGGGYGYTF. The CDR3, as DNA: TGTGCCAGTCAACAGGGGGGAGGCTATGGCTACACCTTC. The chain recombines TRBV25-1 with TRBJ1-2; 8 nucleotides align to TRBD1. V gave up 9 bases and J gave up 4 bases; unmatched junction bases: 7. This CDR3 is 13 amino acids long. Germline V gives CDR1 MGHDK, CDR2 SYGVNS.

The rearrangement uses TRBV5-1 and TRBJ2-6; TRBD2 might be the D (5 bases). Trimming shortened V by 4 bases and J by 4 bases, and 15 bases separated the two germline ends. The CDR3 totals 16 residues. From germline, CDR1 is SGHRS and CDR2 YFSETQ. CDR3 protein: CASSLDGEPGANVLTF. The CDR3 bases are TGCGCCAGCAGCCTGGACGGGGAACCAGGGGCCAACGTCCTGACTTTC.

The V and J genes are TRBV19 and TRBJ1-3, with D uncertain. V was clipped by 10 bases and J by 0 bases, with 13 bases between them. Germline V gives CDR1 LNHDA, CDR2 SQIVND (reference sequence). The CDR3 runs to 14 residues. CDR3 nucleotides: TGTGCCACCTATCTCCGGGACTCTGGAAACACCATATATTTT. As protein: CATYLRDSGNTIYF.

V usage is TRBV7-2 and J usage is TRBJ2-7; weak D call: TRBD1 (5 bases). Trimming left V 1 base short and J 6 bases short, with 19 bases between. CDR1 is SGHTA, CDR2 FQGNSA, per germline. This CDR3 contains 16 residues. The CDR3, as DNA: TGTGCCAGCAGCTTAGAGGTGTGGGGCTCCGGGTTCGAGCAGTACTTC. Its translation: CASSLEVWGSGFEQYF.

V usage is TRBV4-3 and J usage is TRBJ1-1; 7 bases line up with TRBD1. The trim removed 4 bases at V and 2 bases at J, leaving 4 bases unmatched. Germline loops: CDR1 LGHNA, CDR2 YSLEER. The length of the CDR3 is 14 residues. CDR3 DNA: TGCGCCAGCAGCCTGGGACAGATTAACACTGAAGCTTTCTTT. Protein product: CASSLGQINTEAFF.

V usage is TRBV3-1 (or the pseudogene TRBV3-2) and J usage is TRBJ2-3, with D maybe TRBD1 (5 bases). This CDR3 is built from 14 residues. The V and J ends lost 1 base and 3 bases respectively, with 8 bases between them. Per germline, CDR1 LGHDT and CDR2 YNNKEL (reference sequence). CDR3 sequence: CASSQVQGTDTQYF. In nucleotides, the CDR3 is TGTGCCAGCAGCCAAGTTCAGGGAACAGATACGCAGTATTTT.

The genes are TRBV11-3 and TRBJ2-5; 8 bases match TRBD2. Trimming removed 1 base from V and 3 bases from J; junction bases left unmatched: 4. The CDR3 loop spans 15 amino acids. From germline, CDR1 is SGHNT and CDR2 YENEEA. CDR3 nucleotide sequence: TGTGCCAGCAGCTTAGGAGACGGGGGGGAAGAGACCCAGTACTTC. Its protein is CASSLGDGGEETQYF.

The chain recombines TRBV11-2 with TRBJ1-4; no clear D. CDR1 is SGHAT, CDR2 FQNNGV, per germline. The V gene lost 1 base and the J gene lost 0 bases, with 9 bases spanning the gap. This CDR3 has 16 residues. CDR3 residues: CASSLGRIATNEKLFF. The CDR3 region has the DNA TGTGCCAGCAGCTTAGGCAGAATTGCAACTAATGAAAAACTGTTTTTT.

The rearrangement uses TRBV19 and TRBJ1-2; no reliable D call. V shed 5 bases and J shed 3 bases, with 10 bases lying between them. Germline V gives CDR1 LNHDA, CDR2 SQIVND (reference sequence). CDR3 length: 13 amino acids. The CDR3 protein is CASSLGKYYGYTF. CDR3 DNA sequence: TGTGCCAGTAGTCTGGGCAAATACTATGGCTACACCTTC.

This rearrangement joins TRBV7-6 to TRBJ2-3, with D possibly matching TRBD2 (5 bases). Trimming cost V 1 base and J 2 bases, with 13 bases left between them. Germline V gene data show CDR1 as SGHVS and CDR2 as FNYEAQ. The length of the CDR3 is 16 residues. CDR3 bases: TGTGCCAGCAGCTTAGTTGGGAGAGCGGTCACAGATACGCAGTATTTT. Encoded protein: CASSLVGRAVTDTQYF.

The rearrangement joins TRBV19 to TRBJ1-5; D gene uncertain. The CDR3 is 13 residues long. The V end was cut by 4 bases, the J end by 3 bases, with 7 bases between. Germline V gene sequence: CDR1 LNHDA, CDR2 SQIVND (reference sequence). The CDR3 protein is CASSTGTNQPQHF. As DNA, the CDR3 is TGTGCCAGTAGTACTGGCACCAATCAGCCCCAGCATTTT.

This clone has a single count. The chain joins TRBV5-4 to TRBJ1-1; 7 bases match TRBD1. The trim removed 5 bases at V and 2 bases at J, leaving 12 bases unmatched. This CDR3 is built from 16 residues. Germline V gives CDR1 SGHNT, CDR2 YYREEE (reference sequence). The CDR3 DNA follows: TGTGCCAGCAGAACAGATCTTGGGACAGCTAACACTGAAGCTTTCTTT. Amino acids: CASRTDLGTANTEAFF.

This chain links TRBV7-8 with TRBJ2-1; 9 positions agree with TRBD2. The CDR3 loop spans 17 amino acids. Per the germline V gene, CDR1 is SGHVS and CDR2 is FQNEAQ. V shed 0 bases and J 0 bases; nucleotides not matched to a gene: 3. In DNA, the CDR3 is TGTGCCAGCAGCTTAGCGGTAGCGGGGGTCTCCTACAATGAGCAGTTCTTC. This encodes CASSLAVAGVSYNEQFF.

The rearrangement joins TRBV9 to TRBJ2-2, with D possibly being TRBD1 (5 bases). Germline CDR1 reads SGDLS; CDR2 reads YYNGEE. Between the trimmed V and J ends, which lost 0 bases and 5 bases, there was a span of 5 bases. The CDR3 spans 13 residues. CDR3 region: CASSVAGTGELFF. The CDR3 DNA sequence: TGTGCCAGCAGCGTAGCAGGGACCGGGGAGCTGTTTTTT.

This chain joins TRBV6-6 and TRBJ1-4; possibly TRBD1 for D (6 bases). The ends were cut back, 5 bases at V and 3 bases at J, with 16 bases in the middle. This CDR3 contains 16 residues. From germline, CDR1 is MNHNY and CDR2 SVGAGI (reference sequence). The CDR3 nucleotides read TGTGCCAGCAGTCGGGGGCGCGGATCTGCTAATGAAAAACTGTTTTTT. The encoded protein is CASSRGRGSANEKLFF.